This is a list of T cell receptor beta chains from one sample in a study of T cell responses to AZD1222 COVID-19 vaccine. Using immunoSEQ multiplex PCR, the repertoire was profiled, and TCRdb retains in-frame clones only, with some absent. The data contain around 130,000 clones, about 89% of them singletons. Sequenced here: peripheral blood, sampled on day 0 of AZD1222 vaccination. The receptors were sampled from an adult in good health. CDR3s include the opening cysteine and the closing phenylalanine or tryptophan. D genes are given only for firm matches. Clone size is stated in some rows and not others, as once, few, many or a class when expanded.

j_gene,v_gene,d_gene,abundance,CDR3nt,CDR3aa
TRBJ2-1,TRBV2,-,-,TGTGCCAGCAGTCGGCACTCCTACAATGAGCAGTTCTTC,CASSRHSYNEQFF
TRBJ1-4,TRBV28,TRBD1,-,TGTGCCAGCAGTTTAGTGGACAGGGGAAATGAAAAACTGTTTTTT,CASSLVDRGNEKLFF
TRBJ1-6,TRBV10-3,-,-,TGTGCCATCAGCCCCCGCGAGGATTCACCCCTCCACTTT,CAISPREDSPLHF
TRBJ1-2,TRBV28,-,-,TGTGCCAGCAGTCCCCCCAAGACAGTATGGGATGGCTACACCTTC,CASSPPKTVWDGYTF
TRBJ2-7,TRBV13,TRBD2,once,TGTGCCAGCAGCCCAACCCGACTAGCGGGAGGGCAAGAGCAGTACTTC,CASSPTRLAGGQEQYF
TRBJ1-6,TRBV5-1,-,-,TGCGCCAGCAGCTTGGAGCAGGGGCGATGGTCACCCCTCCACTTT,CASSLEQGRWSPLHF
TRBJ2-7,TRBV24-1,-,once,TGTGCCACCAGTGACCCCGGGACGCAGAACCCCTACGAGCAGTACTTC,CATSDPGTQNPYEQYF
TRBJ2-5,TRBV30,TRBD1,once,TGTGCGAGGACAGGGGACGGGGAGACCCAGTACTTC,CARTGDGETQYF
TRBJ1-2,TRBV7-8,-,-,TGTGCCAGCAGCCCATTCGGGGACACGGACGGCTACACCTTC,CASSPFGDTDGYTF
TRBJ1-2,TRBV16,TRBD1,-,TGTGCCAGCAGCCAATCACAGGACAGGGGTAATGGCTACACCTTC,CASSQSQDRGNGYTF
TRBJ2-7,TRBV30,TRBD1,-,TGTGCCTCCGCCACAGGGGCTAAGAACGAGCAGTACTTC,CASATGAKNEQYF
TRBJ1-5,TRBV7-9,-,-,TGTGCCAGCAGCTCTGGACTGATCAATCAGCCCCAGCATTTT,CASSSGLINQPQHF
TRBJ1-4,TRBV18,TRBD1,-,TGTGCCAGCTCATCACGCCTGCTTGGGACAGGGAACGAAAAACTGTTTTTT,CASSSRLLGTGNEKLFF
TRBJ1-6,TRBV5-1,-,-,TGCGCCAGCAGCTTGGCTGCTGGCCCCCTCCACTTT,CASSLAAGPLHF
TRBJ2-1,TRBV29-1,-,-,TGCAGCTACACTGAAGGACTTACGCGGTATGGGGCCAATGAGCAGTTCTTC,CSYTEGLTRYGANEQFF
TRBJ1-2,TRBV6-4,-,few,TGTGCCAGCAGTGACACAGGGTACTATGGCTACACCTTC,CASSDTGYYGYTF
TRBJ1-1,TRBV28,-,few,TGTGCCAGCAGTGAACCCGCTCTCGGGGACACTGAAGCTTTCTTT,CASSEPALGDTEAFF
TRBJ2-5,TRBV21-1,-,-,TGTGCCAGCAGCCCGCTGGGACAGAGGCTCATCCCCACCCAGTACTTC,CASSPLGQRLIPTQYF
TRBJ1-1,TRBV10-1,TRBD1,-,TGCGCCAGCAGTGAGTCCCTATACGGACAGGCCTCTGAAGCTTTCTTT,CASSESLYGQASEAFF
TRBJ1-2,TRBV5-4,TRBD1,-,TGTGCCAGCAGCCGGGGACAGCTTAACTATGGCTACACCTTC,CASSRGQLNYGYTF
TRBJ1-1,TRBV5-4,-,-,TGTGCCAGCAGCTTGCAGGACACTGAAGCTTTCTTT,CASSLQDTEAFF
TRBJ2-1,TRBV2,-,-,TGTGCCAGCAGGTCGGTTGGTAGCGGTCGTGAGCAGTTCTTC,CASRSVGSGREQFF
TRBJ2-1,TRBV7-2,TRBD2,once,TGTGCCAGCAGCTCCGGGGGGGTAGCGGGCTCCTACAATGAGCAGTTCTTC,CASSSGGVAGSYNEQFF
TRBJ1-5,TRBV15,-,-,TGTGCCAGCAGGGCAGGGAATCAGCCCCAGCATTTT,CASRAGNQPQHF
TRBJ1-5,TRBV6-1,-,-,TGTGCCAGCAGTGAGGGCAGACACAATCAGCCCCAGCATTTT,CASSEGRHNQPQHF
TRBJ1-2,TRBV19,-,-,TGTGCCAGTAGGCCATTGGGGTATGGCTACACCTTC,CASRPLGYGYTF
TRBJ1-1,TRBV19,-,-,TGTGCCAGTAGCCCGAGGAGGGGAGAGGCTTTCTTT,CASSPRRGEAFF
TRBJ1-2,TRBV30,-,-,TGTGCCTGGAGATCGCCAGCTCTAAGGGGCTACACCTTC,CAWRSPALRGYTF
TRBJ1-3,TRBV9,-,-,TGTGCCAGCAGCGCCCCTCAGGGAGGAAACACCATATATTTT,CASSAPQGGNTIYF
TRBJ1-2,TRBV25-1,-,-,TGTGCCAGCAGTGGGACTGGGGGGAATGGCTACACCTTC,CASSGTGGNGYTF
TRBJ1-6,TRBV27,-,-,TGTGCCAGCAGTTTCCCGGGTTCACCCCTCCACTTT,CASSFPGSPLHF
TRBJ1-1,TRBV7-9,-,-,TGTGCCAGCGGAACCGCGGGGAGGAAAGCTTTCTTT,CASGTAGRKAFF
TRBJ1-5,TRBV5-8,TRBD1,-,TGTGCCAGCAGCTCCTCAGACAGGGCAGATCAGCCCCAGCATTTT,CASSSSDRADQPQHF
TRBJ1-1,TRBV18,-,once,TGTGCCAGCTCACCACCGGGAACTGAAGCTTTCTTT,CASSPPGTEAFF
TRBJ1-1,TRBV7-9,-,-,TGTGCCAGCAGCTTTCCCAATAAGGGGGGCGAAAGTACTGCTTTCTTT,CASSFPNKGGESTAFF
TRBJ2-7,TRBV15,-,few,TGTGCCACCAGCAGAGTTTTCCACGAGCAGTACTTC,CATSRVFHEQYF
TRBJ1-3,TRBV10-2,-,-,TGCGCCAGCTCCTGGGGCGGATCTGGAAACACCATATATTTT,CASSWGGSGNTIYF
TRBJ1-6,TRBV19,TRBD1,-,TGTGCCAGTAGTATGGGGGGACAGGCAGTTCTTCCCCTCCACTTT,CASSMGGQAVLPLHF
TRBJ1-3,TRBV27,TRBD1,-,TGTGCCAGCAGTTTATCCCTACCTCGACAGGGTACTGGAAACACCATATATTTT,CASSLSLPRQGTGNTIYF
TRBJ1-4,TRBV27,-,few,TGTGCCAGCAGTTTAAGGGCAGAGAGAGAAAAACTGTTTTTT,CASSLRAEREKLFF
TRBJ2-1,TRBV6-6,-,-,TGTGCCAGCAGTTACGGAAATGAGCAGTTCTTC,CASSYGNEQFF
TRBJ2-3,TRBV7-3,-,-,TGTGCCAGCAGCCTGTGGGTGAGCGGCACAGATACGCAGTATTTT,CASSLWVSGTDTQYF
TRBJ1-1,TRBV7-6,-,-,TGTGCCAGCTCGAATTTGGGGGCCCCGAACACTGAAGCTTTCTTT,CASSNLGAPNTEAFF
TRBJ1-2,TRBV18,-,-,TGTGCCAGCTCACAGACCGGGACCTCAGGCGGCTACACCTTC,CASSQTGTSGGYTF
TRBJ2-2,TRBV4-2,TRBD2,-,TGTGCCAGCAGCCAAGATCCCAGCGGGAGGAACACCGGGGAGCTGTTTTTT,CASSQDPSGRNTGELFF
TRBJ1-4,TRBV30,-,-,TGTGCCTGGGGAGAGGCAACTAATGAAAAACTGTTTTTT,CAWGEATNEKLFF
TRBJ1-1,TRBV27,-,-,TGTGCCAGCAGTCCCCTCAGGGGTCTAACGAACACTGAAGCTTTCTTT,CASSPLRGLTNTEAFF
TRBJ2-1,TRBV10-1,-,-,TGCGCCAGCAGTGAGGTGTCGGACTCCTACAATGAGCAGTTCTTC,CASSEVSDSYNEQFF
TRBJ1-2,TRBV29-1,TRBD1,-,TGCAGCGTTGAGGGCAGGGGGGATCGGGACTATGGCTACACCTTC,CSVEGRGDRDYGYTF
TRBJ1-6,TRBV7-9,-,-,TGTGCCAGCAGCCCCACGGGAGGGATCAATTCACCCCTCCACTTT,CASSPTGGINSPLHF
TRBJ1-1,TRBV5-1,-,-,TGCGCCAGCAGCTTGACAGGAAAGGGAAGTACTGAAGCTTTCTTT,CASSLTGKGSTEAFF